This T cell receptor beta chain appears in the sequencing data of a study of control samples from healthy donors and cancer patients. Clones were sequenced by immunoSEQ multiplex PCR, and TCRdb holds only the in-frame ones, with some missing. The sample holds some 130,000 clones, 85% to 95% seen once. The sequenced sample was PBMCs. The receptor was derived from a man over 45 with head and neck cancer.

The CDR3 loop is CASSSEGLHGYTF. For the CDR3, the DNA is TGTGCCAGCAGCTCAGAGGGGTTACACGGCTACACCTTC. This chain links TRBV7-9 with TRBJ1-2, with D perhaps matching TRBD1 (5 bases). The CDR3 is 13 residues long. V was cut by 4 bases and J by 8 bases, with 14 bases left in between. Germline V CDR1 and CDR2: SEHNR, FQNEAQ (reference sequence).